The next 16 T cell receptor beta chains were all read from a single sample in a study of neoadjuvant nivolumab and ipilimumab in lung cancer. The data were produced by immunoSEQ multiplex PCR, yet TCRdb's version contains in-frame clones alone and is incomplete. The table lists some 9,700 clones, around 77% of them singletons. The sample in question was tumor tissue, obtained after neoadjuvant nivolumab, alone or with ipilimumab, at or shortly before surgery. The receptors were sampled from an adult with non-small cell lung cancer. Some clones in this sample may be carry-over from other donors' samples.

In its sample, this clone was seen once. The genes are TRBV11-3 and TRBJ1-1; D remains ambiguous. The CDR3 covers 11 residues. V lost 1 base, J lost 11 bases, and 8 bases lay in between. CDR1 is SGHNT, CDR2 YENEEA, per germline. Here the CDR3 DNA reads TGTGCCAGCAGCTTAGGGCCAAGGGCTTTCTTT. This encodes CASSLGPRAFF. The full variable domain, rest sourced from reference TRBV11-3 and TRBJ1-1, is EAGVVQSPRYKIIEKKQPVAFWCNPISGHNTLYWYLQNLGQGPELLIRYENEEAVDDSQLPKDRFSAERLKGVDSTLKIQPAELGDSAVYLCASSLGPRAFFGQGTRLTVV.

The table lists this clone with a count of one. The chain couples TRBV30 to TRBJ2-1, with 11 bases matching TRBD2. This CDR3 contains 16 residues. Germline CDR1 and CDR2: GTSNPN and SVGIG (reference sequence). J lost 2 bases, V lost 2 bases, and 5 bases had no gene match. The CDR3 region is CAWSLLTSGTYNEQFF. As DNA, the CDR3 is TGTGCCTGGAGTTTGCTGACTAGCGGGACCTACAATGAGCAGTTCTTC.

This clone appeared a few times. The chain uses TRBV9 and TRBJ2-3; possibly TRBD1 for D (5 bases). V was cut by 4 bases and J by 6 bases, with 9 bases left in between. Germline loops: CDR1 SGDLS, CDR2 YYNGEE. CDR3 length: 12 residues. The CDR3 DNA is TGTGCCAGCAGCCAGGGTACCGATACGCAGTATTTT. Its translation is CASSQGTDTQYF.

This chain connects TRBV4-3 to TRBJ2-7; D is perhaps TRBD1 (6 bases). This CDR3 is 13 amino acids long. CDR1 is LGHNA, CDR2 YSLEER, per germline. V dropped 3 bases and J dropped 7 bases, with 13 bases sitting between them. The CDR3 is CASSHSTQGEQYF. The CDR3 nucleotides read TGCGCCAGCAGCCATTCCACCCAGGGGGAGCAGTACTTC.

This chain connects TRBV30 to TRBJ2-7; 7 bases agree with TRBD1. The CDR3 has 11 amino acids. With 4 bases clipped from V and 8 bases from J, the junction kept 5 bases outside the gene matches. CDR1 is GTSNPN and CDR2 is SVGIG in the germline V gene (reference sequence). The CDR3 region has the DNA TGTGCCTGGACCGACAGGGATAAGCAGTACTTC. Translating gives CAWTDRDKQYF. Looking up the rest from reference TRBV30 and TRBJ2-7 gives the full variable domain: SQTIHQWPATLVQPVGSPLSLECTVEGTSNPNLYWYRQAAGRGLQLLFYSVGIGQISSEVPQNLSASRPQDRQFILSSKKLLLSDSGFYLCAWTDRDKQYFGPGTRLTVT.

The gene calls are TRBV6-6 and TRBJ1-3; a weak D match, TRBD1 (5 bases). Germline CDR1 reads MNHNY; CDR2 reads SVGAGI (reference sequence). There are 11 residues in the CDR3. V was shortened by 10 bases and J by 4 bases, with 8 bases between the two germline ends. The CDR3 sequence is CATTGGNTIYF. In DNA, the CDR3 is TGTGCCACCACAGGAGGAAACACCATATATTTT.

This chain links TRBV4-2 with TRBJ2-7; 7 bases fit TRBD1. Germline V lookup: CDR1 LGHNA, CDR2 YNFKEQ. The CDR3 is made up of 17 amino acids. V gave up 0 bases and J gave up 4 bases; unmatched junction bases: 12. CDR3 residues: CASSQDLGTAVTYEQYF. The CDR3 nucleotides read TGTGCCAGCAGCCAAGACCTCGGGACAGCCGTAACTTACGAGCAGTACTTC.

The chain carries TRBV13 and TRBJ2-3; 9 nucleotides agree with TRBD2. Germline values: CDR1 PRHDT, CDR2 FYEKMQ (reference sequence). Unmatched junction bases numbered 2, after V lost 1 base and J lost 0 bases. The CDR3 spans 16 residues. DNA for the CDR3: TGTGCCAGCAGCTTAGCACTAGCGGGTAGCACAGATACGCAGTATTTT. Its translation: CASSLALAGSTDTQYF.

V usage is TRBV5-6 and J usage is TRBJ2-5; D is perhaps TRBD1 or TRBD2 (5 bases each). V was shortened by 3 bases and J by 1 base, with 16 bases between the two germline ends. Germline V gene data show CDR1 as SGHDT and CDR2 as YYEEEE. The CDR3 loop spans 16 amino acids. The CDR3: CASSSLSSGLQETQYF. Here the CDR3 DNA reads TGTGCCAGCAGCTCCCTAAGTTCGGGGCTCCAAGAGACCCAGTACTTC. Full variable domain (rest looked up from reference TRBV5-6 and TRBJ2-5): DAGVTQSPTHLIKTRGQQVTLRCSPKSGHDTVSWYQQALGQGPQFIFQYYEEEERQRGNFPDRFSGHQFPNYSSELNVNALLLGDSALYLCASSSLSSGLQETQYFGPGTRLLVL.

The chain links TRBV5-5 to TRBJ2-7; 13 nucleotides agree with TRBD2. Germline lookup yields CDR1 SGHKS and CDR2 YYEKEE (reference sequence). This CDR3 is built from 19 residues. The V and J ends lost 3 bases and 4 bases, in that order; junction bases with no gene match: 16. In nucleotides, the CDR3 is TGTGCCAGCAGCTGGCCCCAGGGACTAGCGGGAAGCCAAGGGTACGAGCAGTACTTC. Translated, it gives CASSWPQGLAGSQGYEQYF.

The J gene is TRBJ1-2, the V gene TRBV11-2; no reliable D call. The CDR3 length is 10 residues. Germline CDR1 SGHAT, CDR2 FQNNGV. Deletions cut 5 bases from V and 10 bases from J, with 8 bases between. The CDR3 DNA reads TGTGCCAGCAGCCGGGGAGACTACACCTTC. Its translation: CASSRGDYTF.

The chain couples TRBV7-7 to TRBJ2-3; 10 bases match TRBD1. This CDR3 comprises 14 residues. J gave up 5 bases and V 5 bases, and 4 bases lay outside the gene matches. In germline, CDR1 is SSHAT, CDR2 FNYEAQ (reference sequence). CDR3 coding DNA: TGTGCCAGCAGCCCGACAGGGGGCCGAGATACGCAGTATTTT. This codes for CASSPTGGRDTQYF.

This chain uses TRBV5-5 with TRBJ2-7; TRBD1 matches 10 bases. V trimming: 4 bases; J trimming: 4 bases; junction bases outside the gene matches: 14. CDR3 size: 17 residues. Germline assignment: CDR1 SGHKS and CDR2 YYEKEE (reference sequence). The CDR3 DNA reads as TGTGCCAGCAGCCCGGCGACAGGGGGCCTGGCCAGTTACGAGCAGTACTTC. It specifies CASSPATGGLASYEQYF.

The chain employs TRBV9 and TRBJ2-3; TRBD2 is a possible D gene (5 bases). V was cut by 1 base and J by 6 bases, with 9 bases left in between. CDR1 is SGDLS and CDR2 is YYNGEE in the germline V gene. This CDR3 region has 13 residues. CDR3 amino acids: CASSVYRGDTQYF. CDR3 coding DNA: TGTGCCAGCAGCGTATATCGAGGGGATACGCAGTATTTT. Full variable domain (outside the CDR3, taken from reference TRBV9 and TRBJ2-3): DSGVTQTPKHLITATGQRVTLRCSPRSGDLSVYWYQQSLDQGLQFLIQYYNGEERAKGNILERFSAQQFPDLHSELNLSSLELGDSALYFCASSVYRGDTQYFGPGTRLTVL.

This sequence joins TRBV13 and TRBJ2-7; no clear D gene. This CDR3 region has 13 residues. CDR1 and CDR2 from the germline V gene are PRHDT and FYEKMQ (reference sequence). The V and J ends lost 3 bases and 7 bases respectively, with 13 bases between them. CDR3 coding DNA: TGTGCCAGCAGCTTCTCCTCATATTGGGAGCAGTACTTC. Residues: CASSFSSYWEQYF.

The table lists this clone with a count of one. The chain links TRBV18 to TRBJ1-4; weak D call: TRBD1 (5 bases). V lost 6 bases and J 8 bases, leaving 19 bases between the germline ends. From germline, CDR1 is KGHSH and CDR2 LQKENI. The CDR3 is 15 amino acids. CDR3 residues: CASSQAAGSGEKLFF. The CDR3 region has the DNA TGTGCCAGCTCCCAAGCGGCAGGGTCCGGGGAAAAACTGTTTTTT.